These 8 T cell receptor beta chains came from one sample sequenced in a study of T cells in women clearing cervical HPV infection. Clones were read by immunoSEQ multiplex PCR, and TCRdb kept only the in-frame ones, dropping some. This table holds about 40,000 clones. Sample: blood buffy coat. The receptors here all came from a woman aged 18 to 69 with a cervical HPV16 infection that either progressed to CIN3+ or cleared (not recorded which).

With regard to this clone: The read halts 3 residues ahead of the CDR3 end, with the missing end drawn from the germline J gene. V and J are TRBV5-1 and TRBJ1-1; perhaps TRBD1 as D (6 bases). From germline, CDR1 is SGHRS and CDR2 YFSETQ. The V end lost 4 bases, the J end lost 1 base, and 17 bases lay between the germline ends. The CDR3 contains 16 residues. The sequenced CDR3 bases are TGCGCCAGCAGCCCTCCAGGGGTAGGGACGAACACTGAA. Amino acids: CASSPPGVGTNTE. The complete CDR3 protein is CASSPPGVGTNTEAFF.

About this clone itself: The read is 3 residues too short to cover the CDR3 end, so that end is filled in from the germline J gene. The V and J genes are TRBV7-6 and TRBJ2-3, with 8 nucleotides matching TRBD2. From germline, CDR1 is SGHVS and CDR2 FNYEAQ. CDR3 length: 16 amino acids. The covered CDR3 bases are TGTGCCAGCAGCTTACCCCCAGCGGGAGCTACGAAGACG. This codes for CASSLPPAGATKT. The complete CDR3 protein is CASSLPPAGATKTQYF.

A remark on this clone: The read terminates 3 residues before the CDR3 end, so the remaining end is supplied by the germline J gene. The chain employs TRBV20-1 and TRBJ2-1; 13 bases align to TRBD2. The CDR3 is 16 residues long. The J segment lost 4 bases and the V segment lost 5 bases, leaving 8 bases of the junction unmatched. Germline V CDR1 and CDR2: DFQATT, SNEGSKA (reference sequence). CDR3 bases read: TGCAGTGCTTCTAGGACTAGCGGGAGTGGGTACAATGAG. It yields the protein CSASRTSGSGYNE. The full CDR3 is CSASRTSGSGYNEQFF.

Turning to this clone: The sequenced fragment ends 3 residues before the CDR3 boundary, so the rest is inferred from the germline J gene. The chain employs TRBV5-5 and TRBJ1-5; TRBD1 is a possible D gene (5 bases). V was cut by 0 bases and J by 7 bases, with 14 bases left in between. The germline gives CDR1 SGHKS, CDR2 YYEKEE (reference sequence). The CDR3 runs to 15 residues. Incomplete CDR3 DNA: TGTGCCAGCAGCTTGGTAGGCTCGCAGGGCCAGCCC. This translates into CASSLVGSQGQP. The complete CDR3 sequence is CASSLVGSQGQPQHF. The full variable domain, with the rest looked up from reference TRBV5-5 and TRBJ1-5, is DAGVTQSPTHLIKTRGQQVTLRCSPISGHKSVSWYQQVLGQGPQFIFQYYEKEERGRGNFPDRFSARQFPNYSSELNVNALLLGDSALYLCASSLVGSQGQPQHFGDGTRLSIL.

About this clone: The read halts 3 residues ahead of the CDR3 end, with the missing end drawn from the germline J gene. V is TRBV6-2 or TRBV6-3 and J is TRBJ1-1, with a possible D match to TRBD1 (5 bases). This CDR3 has 13 amino acids. CDR1 MNHEY and CDR2 SVGEGT come from the germline V gene. The CDR3 sequence is CASSAQGAGEAFF. CDR3 DNA (partial): TGTGCCAGCAGCGCCCAAGGGGCAGGAGAA.

On this clone: The read finishes 3 residues shy of the CDR3 end, and the germline J gene is used to complete it. The chain recombines TRBV2 with TRBJ1-5; a possible D gene is TRBD1 (6 bases). Germline V gives CDR1 SNHLY, CDR2 FYNNEI. V lost 3 bases to trimming and J lost 9 bases, with 18 bases between them. The CDR3 is made up of 15 amino acids. The sequenced part of the CDR3 DNA is TGTGCCAGCAGTGACCCCGGACAGTACCTTAGGCCC. Its protein product is CASSDPGQYLRP. Given in full, the CDR3 is CASSDPGQYLRPQHF.

About this clone: Coverage ceases 3 residues before the CDR3 finishes, and the germline J gene fills in the end. The V call is TRBV28, the J call TRBJ1-2; 8 positions agree with TRBD1. This CDR3 has 12 residues. Germline V lookup: CDR1 MDHEN, CDR2 SYDVKM. V shed 6 bases, J shed 7 bases, and the junction held 4 bases outside the gene matches. Partial CDR3 DNA: TGTGCCAGCAGGTCCGGGACAGGTGGC. This encodes CASRSGTGG. The entire CDR3 protein reads CASRSGTGGYTF.

Details on this clone: The read ends 3 residues before the CDR3 terminus; that terminus is restored from the germline J gene. The rearrangement joins TRBV7-2 to TRBJ2-7; 13 bases fit TRBD2. This CDR3 region has 15 residues. CDR1 is SGHTA, CDR2 FQGNSA, per germline. After removal of 3 bases from V and 4 bases from J, the junction contained 3 bases not matched to a gene. The part of the CDR3 DNA that was read is TGTGCCAGCAGCTTTACTAGCGGGAGGGGGTACGAG. This gives the protein CASSFTSGRGYE. The whole CDR3 is CASSFTSGRGYEQYF. Using reference TRBV7-2 and TRBJ2-7 for the parts outside the CDR3, the full variable domain is GAGVSQSPSNKVTEKGKDVELRCDPISGHTALYWYRQSLGQGLEFLIYFQGNSAPDKSGLPSDRFSAERTGGSVSTLTIQRTQQEDSAVYLCASSFTSGRGYEQYFGPGTRLTVT.